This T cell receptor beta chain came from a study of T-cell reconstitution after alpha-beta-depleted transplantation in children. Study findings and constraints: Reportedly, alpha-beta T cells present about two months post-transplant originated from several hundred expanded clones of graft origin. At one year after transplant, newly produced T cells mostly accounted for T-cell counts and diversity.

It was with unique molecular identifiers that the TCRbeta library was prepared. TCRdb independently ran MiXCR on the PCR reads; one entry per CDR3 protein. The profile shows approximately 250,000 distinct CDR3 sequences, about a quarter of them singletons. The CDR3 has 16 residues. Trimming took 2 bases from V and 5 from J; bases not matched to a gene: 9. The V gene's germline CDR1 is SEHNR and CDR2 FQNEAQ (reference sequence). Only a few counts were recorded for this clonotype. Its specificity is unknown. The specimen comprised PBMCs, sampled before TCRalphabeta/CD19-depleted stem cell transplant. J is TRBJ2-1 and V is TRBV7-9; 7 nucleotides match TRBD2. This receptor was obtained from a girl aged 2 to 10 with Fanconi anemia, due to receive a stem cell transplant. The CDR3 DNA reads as TGTGCCAGCAGCTTATCGGGGCGGGAGATCCACAATGAGCAGTTCTTC. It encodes CASSLSGREIHNEQFF.